The sequence of this T cell receptor beta chain was determined in a study of CXCR3-negative and CXCR3-positive naive CD8 T cells. Every CD8+ subset sample held some 300,000 flow-sorted cells, done in triplicate. CDR1 and CDR2 (germline): SGHRS, YFSETQ. CDR3 length: 16 amino acids. Through 5' RACE with UMI labels, the TRB cDNA libraries were prepared. TCRdb reprocessed the 5' RACE reads and keeps a single row for each CDR3 protein, giving no DNA. This specimen shows about 150,000 distinct CDR3 sequences; the ten leading clones hold nearly 0.5%. Study conclusions and caveats: Naive CXCR3-positive cells had TRB CDR3s more hydrophobic than those of CXCR3-negative naive cells. Within a donor, both naive subsets shared TRBV-TRBJ usage, unlike memory cells.

With respect to this clonotype: The antigen remains unidentified.

The sample was naive CXCR3+ CD8+ T cells from blood. Subset defined: CD45RO-CCR7+CD27+CD95- naive CD8+ T cells expressing CXCR3 (TNR3+). The chain is built from TRBV5-1 and TRBJ2-1; TCRdb outputs TRBD2, but without DNA this stays unchecked. The sequence was obtained from a human donor in good health. Some clones in this sample may be carry-over from other donors' samples. The CDR3 is CASSPGDSGEYNEQFF.